This T cell receptor (beta chain) was retrieved from a study of cytomegalovirus exposure and HLA in healthy donors. Study as a whole: Earlier work reported 100 million or so unique TCR beta sequences from 150 million to 200 million T cells. Overall study results and limits: Productive status was seen about 87% or about 30% of the time for most TCR beta V segments in an earlier analysis. Some V segments, TRBV6-2 and TRBV6-3 among them, were indistinguishable and were therefore excluded.

Comment on this clone: Its antigen remains unidentified.

CDR1 is LGHNA, CDR2 YNFKEQ, per germline. Trimming left V 4 bases short and J 10 bases short, with 14 bases between. This CDR3 has 13 residues. With 60 Vbeta and 13 Jbeta primers, the PCR was carried out. Profiled with immunoSEQ multiplex PCR; TCRdb holds only in-frame clones, not every one. The sample shows roughly 130,000 clones, more than 65% of them seen only once. This sequence was found in a man between 50 and 59 years old in good health and CMV-seronegative. The chain carries TRBV4-2 and TRBJ2-1; D gene unclear. Sequenced input: PBMCs. CDR3 sequence: CASSLTLTEEQFF. CDR3 DNA sequence: TGTGCCAGCAGCCTCACCCTGACGGAGGAGCAGTTCTTC.